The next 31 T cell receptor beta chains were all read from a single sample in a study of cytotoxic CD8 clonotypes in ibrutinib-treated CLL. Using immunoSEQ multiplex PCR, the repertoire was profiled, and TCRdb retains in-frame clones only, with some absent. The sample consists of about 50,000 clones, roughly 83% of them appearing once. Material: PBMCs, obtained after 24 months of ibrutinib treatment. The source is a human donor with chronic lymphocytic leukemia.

The CDR3 loop reads CASSPLLSYNEQFF. CDR3 sequence (DNA): TGTGCCAGCTCACCACTGCTTTCCTACAATGAGCAGTTCTTC. The chain uses TRBV18 and TRBJ2-1, with unresolved D. V dropped 1 base and J dropped 1 base, with 5 bases sitting between them. The length of the CDR3 is 14 residues. Germline loops: CDR1 KGHSH, CDR2 LQKENI.

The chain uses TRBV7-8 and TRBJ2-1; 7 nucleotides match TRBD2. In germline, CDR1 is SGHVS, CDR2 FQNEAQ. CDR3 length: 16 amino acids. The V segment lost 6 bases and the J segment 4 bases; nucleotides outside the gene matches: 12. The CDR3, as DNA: TGTGCCAGCAGTTTCCCCCGGGCTAGCGGTTACAATGAGCAGTTCTTC. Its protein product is CASSFPRASGYNEQFF.

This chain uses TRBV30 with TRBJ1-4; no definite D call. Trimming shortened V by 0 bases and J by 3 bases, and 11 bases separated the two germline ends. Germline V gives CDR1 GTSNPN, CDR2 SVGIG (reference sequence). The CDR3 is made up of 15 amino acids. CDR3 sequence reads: CAWSVRKGPNEKLFF. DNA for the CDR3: TGTGCCTGGAGTGTACGGAAAGGTCCTAATGAAAAACTGTTTTTT.

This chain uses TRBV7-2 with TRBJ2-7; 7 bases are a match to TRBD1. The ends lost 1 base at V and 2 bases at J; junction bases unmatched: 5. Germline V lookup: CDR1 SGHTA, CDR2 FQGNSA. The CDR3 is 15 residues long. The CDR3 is CASSLGSDRPYEQYF. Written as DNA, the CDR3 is TGTGCCAGCAGCTTAGGTTCGGACAGGCCCTACGAGCAGTACTTC.

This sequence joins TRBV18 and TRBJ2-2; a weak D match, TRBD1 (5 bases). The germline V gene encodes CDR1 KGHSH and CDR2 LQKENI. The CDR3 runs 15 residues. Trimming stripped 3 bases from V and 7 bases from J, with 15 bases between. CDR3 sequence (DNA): TGTGCCAGCTCACCGAGCCAGGGAAAAATCGGGGAGCTGTTTTTT. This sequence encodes CASSPSQGKIGELFF.

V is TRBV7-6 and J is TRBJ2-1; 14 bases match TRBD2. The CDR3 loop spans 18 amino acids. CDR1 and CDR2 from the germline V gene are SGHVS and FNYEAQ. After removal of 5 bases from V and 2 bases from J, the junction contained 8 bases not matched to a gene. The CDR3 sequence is CASSPGTSGSSTYNEQFF. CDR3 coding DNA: TGTGCCAGCAGCCCAGGGACTAGCGGGAGTTCTACCTACAATGAGCAGTTCTTC.

CDR3 protein: CASSGPGVAVPTDTQYF. The CDR3 DNA is TGTGCCAGCAGTGGCCCAGGCGTGGCAGTTCCCACAGATACGCAGTATTTT. The rearrangement links TRBV6-1 to TRBJ2-3; no clear D gene. The V gene lost 4 bases and the J gene lost 2 bases, with 19 bases spanning the gap. The germline CDR1 and CDR2 sequences are MNHNS and SASEGT. The CDR3 runs 17 residues.

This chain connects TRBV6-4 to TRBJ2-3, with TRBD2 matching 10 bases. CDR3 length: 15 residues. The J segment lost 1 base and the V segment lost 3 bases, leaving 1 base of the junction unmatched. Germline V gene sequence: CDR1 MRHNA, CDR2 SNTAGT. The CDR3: CASSEGTSGTDTQYF. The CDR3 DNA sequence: TGTGCCAGCAGTGAGGGGACTAGCGGCACAGATACGCAGTATTTT.

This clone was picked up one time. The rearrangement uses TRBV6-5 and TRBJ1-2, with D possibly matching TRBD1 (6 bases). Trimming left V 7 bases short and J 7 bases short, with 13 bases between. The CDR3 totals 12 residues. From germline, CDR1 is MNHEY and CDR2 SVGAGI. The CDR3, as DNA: TGTGCCAGCACCACGGGGGGCCTTGGCTACACCTTC. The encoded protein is CASTTGGLGYTF.

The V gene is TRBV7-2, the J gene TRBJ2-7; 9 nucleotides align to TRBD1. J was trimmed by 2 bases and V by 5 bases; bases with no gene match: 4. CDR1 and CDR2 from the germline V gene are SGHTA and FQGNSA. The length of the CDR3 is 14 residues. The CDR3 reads CASSADRGPYEQYF. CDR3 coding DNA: TGTGCCAGCAGCGCGGACAGGGGACCCTACGAGCAGTACTTC.

The CDR3 DNA reads as TGTTCATCCCAGGACAGCTTCACTAGCGGAGACTACAATGAGCAGTTCTTC. It encodes CSSQDSFTSGDYNEQFF. This sequence joins TRBV28 and TRBJ2-1; TRBD2 aligns across 8 bases. Germline V gene sequence: CDR1 MDHEN, CDR2 SYDVKM. CDR3 size: 17 residues.

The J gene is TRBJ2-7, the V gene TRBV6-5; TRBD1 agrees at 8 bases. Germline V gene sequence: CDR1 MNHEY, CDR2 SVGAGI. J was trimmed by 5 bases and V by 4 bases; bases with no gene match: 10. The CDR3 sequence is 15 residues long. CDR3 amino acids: CASSLMTGASHEQYF. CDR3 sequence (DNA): TGTGCCAGCAGTTTAATGACAGGGGCTAGCCACGAGCAGTACTTC.

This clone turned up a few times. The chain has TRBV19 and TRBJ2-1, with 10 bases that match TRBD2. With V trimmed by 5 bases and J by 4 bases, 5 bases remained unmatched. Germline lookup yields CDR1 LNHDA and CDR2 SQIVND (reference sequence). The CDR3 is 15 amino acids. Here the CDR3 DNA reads TGTGCCAGTAGTTGGACTAGCGGTGATTACAATGAGCAGTTCTTC. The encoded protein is CASSWTSGDYNEQFF.

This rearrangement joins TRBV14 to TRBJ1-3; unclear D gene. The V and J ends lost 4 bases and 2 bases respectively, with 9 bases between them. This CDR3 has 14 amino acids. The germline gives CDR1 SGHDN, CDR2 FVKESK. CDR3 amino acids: CASSPYVAGNTIYF. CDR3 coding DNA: TGTGCCAGCAGCCCATACGTGGCTGGAAACACCATATATTTT.

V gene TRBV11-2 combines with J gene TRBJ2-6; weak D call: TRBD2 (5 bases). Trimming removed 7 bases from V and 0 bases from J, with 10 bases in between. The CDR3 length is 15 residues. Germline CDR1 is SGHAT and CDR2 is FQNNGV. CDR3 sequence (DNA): TGTGCCAGCAAAACGGGGTACTCTGGGGCCAACGTCCTGACTTTC. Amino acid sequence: CASKTGYSGANVLTF. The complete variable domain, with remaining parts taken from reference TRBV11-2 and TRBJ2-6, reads EAGVAQSPRYKIIEKRQSVAFWCNPISGHATLYWYQQILGQGPKLLIQFQNNGVVDDSQLPKDRFSAERLKGVDSTLKIQPAKLEDSAVYLCASKTGYSGANVLTFGAGSRLTVL.

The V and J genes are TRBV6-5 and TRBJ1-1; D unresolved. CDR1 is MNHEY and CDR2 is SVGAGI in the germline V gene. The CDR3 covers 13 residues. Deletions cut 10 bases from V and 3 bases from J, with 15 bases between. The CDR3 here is CATKGRGHTEAFF. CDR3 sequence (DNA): TGTGCCACCAAAGGGCGCGGGCACACTGAAGCTTTCTTT.

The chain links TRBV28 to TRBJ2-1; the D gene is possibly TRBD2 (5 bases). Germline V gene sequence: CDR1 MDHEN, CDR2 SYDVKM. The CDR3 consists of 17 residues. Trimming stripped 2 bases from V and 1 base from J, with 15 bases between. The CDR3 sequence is CASSLIGIRGSYNEQFF. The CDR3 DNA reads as TGTGCCAGCAGTTTAATTGGCATACGGGGATCCTACAATGAGCAGTTCTTC.

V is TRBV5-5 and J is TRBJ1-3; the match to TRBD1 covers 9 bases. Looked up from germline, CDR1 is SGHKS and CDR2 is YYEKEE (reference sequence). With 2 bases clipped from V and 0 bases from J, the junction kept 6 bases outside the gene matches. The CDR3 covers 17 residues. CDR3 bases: TGTGCCAGCAGCTTAGAGACAGGGGGACCCTCTGGAAACACCATATATTTT. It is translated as CASSLETGGPSGNTIYF.

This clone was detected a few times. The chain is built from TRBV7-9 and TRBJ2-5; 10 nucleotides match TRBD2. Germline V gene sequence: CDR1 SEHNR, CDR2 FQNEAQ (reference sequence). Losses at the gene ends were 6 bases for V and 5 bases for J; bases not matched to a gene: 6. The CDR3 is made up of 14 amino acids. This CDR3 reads CASSPSGSRETQYF. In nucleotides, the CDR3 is TGTGCCAGCAGTCCTAGCGGGAGCCGTGAGACCCAGTACTTC.

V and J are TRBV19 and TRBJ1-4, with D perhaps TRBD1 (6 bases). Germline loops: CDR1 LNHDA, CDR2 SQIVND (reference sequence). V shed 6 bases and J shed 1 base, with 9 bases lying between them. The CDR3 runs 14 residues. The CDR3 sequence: CASSEGGTNEKLFF. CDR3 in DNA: TGTGCCAGTAGCGAGGGGGGAACTAATGAAAAACTGTTTTTT.

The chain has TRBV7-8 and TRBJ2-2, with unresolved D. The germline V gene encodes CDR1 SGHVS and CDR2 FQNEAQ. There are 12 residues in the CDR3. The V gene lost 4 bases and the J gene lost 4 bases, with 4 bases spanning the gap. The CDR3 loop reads CASSSSTGELFF. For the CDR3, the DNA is TGTGCCAGCAGCTCTAGCACCGGGGAGCTGTTTTTT.

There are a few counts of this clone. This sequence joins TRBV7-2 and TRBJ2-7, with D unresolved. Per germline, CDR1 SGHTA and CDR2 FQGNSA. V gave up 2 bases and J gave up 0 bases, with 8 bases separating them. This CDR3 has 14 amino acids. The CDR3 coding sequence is TGTGCCAGCAGCTTATACCCTTTCTCCTACGAGCAGTACTTC. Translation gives CASSLYPFSYEQYF.

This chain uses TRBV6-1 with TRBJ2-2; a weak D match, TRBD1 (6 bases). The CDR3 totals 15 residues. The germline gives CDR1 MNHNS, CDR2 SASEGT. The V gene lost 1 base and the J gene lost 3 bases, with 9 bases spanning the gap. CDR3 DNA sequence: TGTGCCAGCAGTGAAGTAGCAGGGGACACCGGGGAGCTGTTTTTT. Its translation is CASSEVAGDTGELFF.

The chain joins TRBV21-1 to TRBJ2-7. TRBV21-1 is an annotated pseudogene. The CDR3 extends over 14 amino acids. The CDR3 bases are TGTGCCAGCAGCCCCGGGACGGTCACCTACGAGCAGTACTTC. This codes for CASSPGTVTYEQYF.

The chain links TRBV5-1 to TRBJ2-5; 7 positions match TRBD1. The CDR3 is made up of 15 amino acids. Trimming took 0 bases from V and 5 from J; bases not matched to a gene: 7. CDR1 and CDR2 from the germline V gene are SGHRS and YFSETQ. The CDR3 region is CASSLGQGVAETQYF. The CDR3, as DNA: TGCGCCAGCAGCTTGGGACAGGGTGTCGCGGAGACCCAGTACTTC.

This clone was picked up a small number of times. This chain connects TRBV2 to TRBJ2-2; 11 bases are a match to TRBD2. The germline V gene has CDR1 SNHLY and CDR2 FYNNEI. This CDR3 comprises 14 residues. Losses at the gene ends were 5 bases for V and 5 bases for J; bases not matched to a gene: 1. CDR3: CASSSSGGTGELFF. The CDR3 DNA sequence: TGTGCCAGCAGTTCTAGCGGGGGGACCGGGGAGCTGTTTTTT.

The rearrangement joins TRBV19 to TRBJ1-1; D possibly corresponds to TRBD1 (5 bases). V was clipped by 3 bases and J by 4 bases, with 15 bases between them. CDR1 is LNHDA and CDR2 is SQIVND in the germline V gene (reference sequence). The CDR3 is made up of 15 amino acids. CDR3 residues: CASSIQDSWTTEAFF. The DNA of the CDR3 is TGTGCCAGTAGTATCCAAGACAGTTGGACCACTGAAGCTTTCTTT.

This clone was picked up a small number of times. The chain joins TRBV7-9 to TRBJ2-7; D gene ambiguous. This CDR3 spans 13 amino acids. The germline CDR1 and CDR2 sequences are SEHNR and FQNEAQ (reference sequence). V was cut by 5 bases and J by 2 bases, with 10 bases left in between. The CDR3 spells CASSPKGPYEQYF. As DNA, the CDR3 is TGTGCCAGCAGCCCAAAGGGCCCCTACGAGCAGTACTTC.

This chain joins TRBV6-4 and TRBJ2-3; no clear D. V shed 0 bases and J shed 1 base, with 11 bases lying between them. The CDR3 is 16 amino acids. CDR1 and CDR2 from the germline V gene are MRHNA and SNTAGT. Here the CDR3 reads CASSDSLRSGTDTQYF. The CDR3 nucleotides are TGTGCCAGCAGTGACTCGCTGCGTTCGGGCACAGATACGCAGTATTTT.

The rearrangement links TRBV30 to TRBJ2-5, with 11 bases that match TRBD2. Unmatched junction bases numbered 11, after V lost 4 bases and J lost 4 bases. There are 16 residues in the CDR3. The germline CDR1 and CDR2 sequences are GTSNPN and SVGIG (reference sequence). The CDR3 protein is CAWTDDPLAGGETQYF. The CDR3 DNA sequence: TGTGCCTGGACCGACGATCCCCTAGCGGGAGGAGAGACCCAGTACTTC.

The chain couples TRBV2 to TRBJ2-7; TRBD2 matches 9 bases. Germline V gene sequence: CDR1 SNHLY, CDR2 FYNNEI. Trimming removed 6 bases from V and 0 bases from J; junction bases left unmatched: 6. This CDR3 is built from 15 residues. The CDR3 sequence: CASSPPSGASYEQYF. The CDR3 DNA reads TGTGCCAGCAGCCCCCCTAGCGGGGCCTCCTACGAGCAGTACTTC.